The 7 T cell receptor beta chains given below trace back to one sample, sequenced in a study of cytomegalovirus exposure and HLA in healthy donors. This PCR relied on a set of 60 Vbeta primers and 13 Jbeta primers. Assay used: immunoSEQ multiplex PCR; TCRdb lists only in-frame clones, some missing. The profile shows roughly 180,000 clones, around 80% of them singletons. The specimen sequenced was PBMCs. The source of these receptors is a female donor in good health and CMV-seronegative.

V gene TRBV7-2 combines with J gene TRBJ1-6; D remains unclear. V gave up 3 bases and J gave up 7 bases, with 4 bases separating them. The CDR3 consists of 12 residues. The germline V gene has CDR1 SGHTA and CDR2 FQGNSA. CDR3 sequence reads: CASSFSNSPLHF. The CDR3 coding sequence is TGTGCCAGCAGCTTTTCGAATTCACCCCTCCACTTT.

This rearrangement joins TRBV2 to TRBJ2-7; D not certain. This CDR3 comprises 12 residues. Per the germline V gene, CDR1 is SNHLY and CDR2 is FYNNEI. V shed 4 bases and J shed 4 bases, with 8 bases lying between them. The CDR3 DNA reads as TGTGCCAGCAGTGTTTACGGGTACGAGCAGTACTTC. Protein product: CASSVYGYEQYF.

CDR3 sequence: CASYSGTVSYEQYF. As DNA, the CDR3 is TGTGCCAGTTACTCCGGGACAGTCTCCTACGAGCAGTACTTC. V usage is TRBV19 and J usage is TRBJ2-7; 7 bases are a match to TRBD1. Germline V gene lookup returns CDR1 LNHDA and CDR2 SQIVND (reference sequence). CDR3 length: 14 amino acids. With V trimmed by 8 bases and J by 0 bases, 7 bases remained unmatched.

The chain joins TRBV11-2 to TRBJ2-7; 7 nucleotides align to TRBD1. This CDR3 has 15 residues. CDR1 is SGHAT, CDR2 FQNNGV, per germline. With V trimmed by 1 base and J by 0 bases, 3 bases remained unmatched. The CDR3: CASSLVGQSSYEQYF. DNA for the CDR3: TGTGCCAGCAGCTTAGTGGGACAGAGCTCCTACGAGCAGTACTTC. The variable domain in full, completed from reference TRBV11-2 and TRBJ2-7, reads EAGVAQSPRYKIIEKRQSVAFWCNPISGHATLYWYQQILGQGPKLLIQFQNNGVVDDSQLPKDRFSAERLKGVDSTLKIQPAKLEDSAVYLCASSLVGQSSYEQYFGPGTRLTVT.

Points on this clone: A read error may account for a junction end that differs from germline. The rearrangement links TRBV7-7 to TRBJ2-7, with D perhaps TRBD1 (5 bases). Germline CDR1 and CDR2: SSHAT and FNYEAQ (reference sequence). CDR3 length equals 13 residues. CDR3 sequence (DNA): TGTGCTAGCAGCTTAGGCAGGGACTACGAGCAGTACTTC. This translates into CASSLGRDYEQYF. Based on the CDR3 plus reference TRBV7-7 and TRBJ2-7, the full variable domain is GAGVSQSPRYKVTKRGQDVTLRCDPISSHATLYWYQQALGQGPEFLTYFNYEAQPDKSGLPSDRFSAERPEGSISTLTIQRTEQRDSAMYRCASSLGRDYEQYFGPGTRLTVT.

The chain joins TRBV6-1 to TRBJ1-2; 9 bases line up with TRBD1. Germline loops: CDR1 MNHNS, CDR2 SASEGT. There are 13 residues in the CDR3. With 8 bases clipped from V and 1 base from J, the junction kept 2 bases outside the gene matches. CDR3 protein: CASRTGVNYGYTF. DNA for the CDR3: TGTGCCAGCCGGACAGGGGTTAACTATGGCTACACCTTC.

This clone turned up a few times. This chain links TRBV7-2 with TRBJ1-2, with D hard to call. The CDR3 sequence is 15 residues long. The V gene lost 11 bases and the J gene lost 10 bases, with 29 bases spanning the gap. In germline, CDR1 is SGHTA, CDR2 FQGNSA. The CDR3 DNA follows: TGTGCCGGAATTTCCATTAGCACCCCTGGCCATACCTACACCTTC. Its translation is CAGISISTPGHTYTF.